These 18 T cell receptor beta chains were all obtained from the same sample, sequenced in a study of blood T cell repertoires in COVID-19. Only in-frame clones appear in the TCRdb table, and some are missing; sequencing was by immunoSEQ multiplex PCR. The sample yields 95,000 to 150,000 clones, just over 85% seen once. Sample: peripheral blood. The receptors were gathered from a woman in her forties or fifties with active or convalescent COVID-19.

The rearrangement links TRBV25-1 to TRBJ1-3, with a possible D match to TRBD1 (5 bases). Trimming took 2 bases from V and 7 from J, leaving 15 bases between them. Germline-derived CDR1 and CDR2 are MGHDK and SYGVNS. This CDR3 has 15 amino acids. The CDR3 is CASSETGHSGNTIYF. The CDR3 DNA reads TGTGCCAGCAGTGAAACAGGACACTCGGGCAACACCATATATTTT.

The rearrangement links TRBV3-1 (or the pseudogene TRBV3-2) to TRBJ1-5, with unresolved D. The CDR3 is 15 residues long. Germline lookup yields CDR1 LGHDT and CDR2 YNNKEL (reference sequence). V was clipped by 0 bases and J by 3 bases, with 9 bases between them. CDR3 loop: CASSQEFSNNQPQHF. The DNA for the CDR3 is TGTGCCAGCAGCCAAGAGTTTTCTAACAATCAGCCCCAGCATTTT.

Points on this clone: Other DNA sequences within the sample encode an identical CDR3. This chain joins TRBV28 and TRBJ2-7; D gene uncertain. The germline CDR1 and CDR2 sequences are MDHEN and SYDVKM. Deletions cut 3 bases from V and 4 bases from J, with 4 bases between. The CDR3 loop spans 11 amino acids. The CDR3 DNA is TGTGCCAGCAGTTTGAGATACGAGCAGTACTTC. Translation: CASSLRYEQYF.

The chain recombines TRBV7-9 with TRBJ2-1; 11 nucleotides agree with TRBD1. Unmatched junction bases numbered 5, after V lost 3 bases and J lost 7 bases. Germline-derived CDR1 and CDR2 are SEHNR and FQNEAQ (reference sequence). The CDR3 is 15 amino acids. Here the CDR3 reads CASSFGQGAGNEQFF. As DNA, the CDR3 is TGTGCCAGCAGCTTTGGACAGGGGGCTGGGAATGAGCAGTTCTTC.

This chain links TRBV5-1 with TRBJ2-4; 9 bases line up with TRBD1. CDR1 is SGHRS and CDR2 is YFSETQ in the germline V gene. This CDR3 has 16 amino acids. V dropped 4 bases and J dropped 0; count of bases not matched to a gene: 5. CDR3 in amino acids: CASSAGQGVAKNIQYF. The CDR3 nucleotides are TGCGCCAGCAGCGCGGGACAGGGCGTAGCCAAAAACATTCAGTACTTC. The full variable domain, with the rest looked up from reference TRBV5-1 and TRBJ2-4, is KAGVTQTPRYLIKTRGQQVTLSCSPISGHRSVSWYQQTPGQGLQFLFEYFSETQRNKGNFPGRFSGRQFSNSRSEMNVSTLELGDSALYLCASSAGQGVAKNIQYFGAGTRLSVL.

The chain combines TRBV3-1 (or the pseudogene TRBV3-2) with TRBJ1-1; D gene ambiguous. The CDR3 extends over 15 amino acids. V was trimmed by 7 bases and J by 3 bases, leaving 18 bases between them. Germline CDR1 LGHDT, CDR2 YNNKEL (reference sequence). CDR3: CASTVGRGLDTEAFF. CDR3 in DNA: TGTGCCAGCACCGTCGGAAGAGGGCTTGACACTGAAGCTTTCTTT.

V and J are TRBV6-5 and TRBJ1-6; 8 nucleotides agree with TRBD1. CDR3 length equals 15 residues. Germline V gives CDR1 MNHEY, CDR2 SVGAGI. Trimming took 5 bases from V and 10 from J; bases not matched to a gene: 10. The CDR3 DNA is TGTGCCAGCAGTACAACCGGGACAGGCACATCACCCCTCCACTTT. Amino acid sequence: CASSTTGTGTSPLHF.

V is TRBV7-2 and J is TRBJ2-5; D perhaps matches TRBD1 (5 bases). Germline CDR1 is SGHTA and CDR2 is FQGNSA. The V and J ends lost 5 bases and 6 bases respectively, with 10 bases between them. The CDR3 spans 12 residues. DNA of the CDR3: TGTGCCAGCAGCCTGACAGATCAGACCCAGTACTTC. Translated: CASSLTDQTQYF.

The J gene is TRBJ2-2, the V gene TRBV7-3, with D possibly TRBD2 on 6 matching bases. This CDR3 spans 15 amino acids. The V end lost 4 bases, the J end lost 0 bases, and 9 bases lay between the germline ends. Germline-derived CDR1 and CDR2 are SGHTA and FQGTGA. CDR3 nucleotides: TGTGCCAGCAGCTCTTGGGACTCGAACACCGGGGAGCTGTTTTTT. It is translated as CASSSWDSNTGELFF.

V usage is TRBV6-1 and J usage is TRBJ1-6; the D is unclear. Trimming took off 3 bases at V and 2 bases at J, with 5 bases between the two ends. The CDR3 sequence is 14 residues long. Germline CDR1 reads MNHNS; CDR2 reads SASEGT. CDR3 nucleotides: TGTGCCAGCAGTGAGTGGCCCTATAATTCACCCCTCCACTTT. This translates into CASSEWPYNSPLHF.

This rearrangement joins TRBV9 to TRBJ1-3; weak D call: TRBD1 (5 bases). Germline V CDR1 and CDR2: SGDLS, YYNGEE. Trimming pared 0 bases from V and 4 bases from J, leaving 11 bases between. The CDR3 consists of 15 residues. In DNA, the CDR3 is TGTGCCAGCAGCGTAGATGGGGCAGGGGGAAACACCATATATTTT. Translation: CASSVDGAGGNTIYF.

The chain employs TRBV18 and TRBJ2-1, with 9 bases matching TRBD2. Germline-derived CDR1 and CDR2 are KGHSH and LQKENI. V gave up 5 bases and J gave up 0 bases; unmatched junction bases: 5. This CDR3 comprises 16 residues. CDR3 sequence: CASSSLAGISYNEQFF. DNA of the CDR3: TGTGCCAGCTCATCCCTAGCGGGAATCTCCTACAATGAGCAGTTCTTC.

The J gene is TRBJ1-3, the V gene TRBV28; D remains unclear. CDR1 and CDR2 from the germline V gene are MDHEN and SYDVKM. This CDR3 is built from 14 residues. Trimming left V 6 bases short and J 6 bases short, with 15 bases between. The CDR3 protein is CASRDIAGLNTIYF. For the CDR3, the DNA is TGTGCCAGCAGAGACATCGCTGGGCTAAACACCATATATTTT.

J is TRBJ2-7 and V is TRBV28, with D uncertain. CDR1 and CDR2 from the germline V gene are MDHEN and SYDVKM. The CDR3 consists of 13 residues. Deletions cut 3 bases from V and 1 base from J, with 7 bases between. In DNA, the CDR3 is TGTGCCAGCAGTTTGTGGCAGTCCTACGAGCAGTACTTC. The encoded protein is CASSLWQSYEQYF. Complete variable domain (other parts from reference TRBV28 and TRBJ2-7): DVKVTQSSRYLVKRTGEKVFLECVQDMDHENMFWYRQDPGLGLRLIYFSYDVKMKEKGDIPEGYSVSREKKERFSLILESASTNQTSMYLCASSLWQSYEQYFGPGTRLTVT.

The chain combines TRBV5-1 with TRBJ2-2; 11 bases line up with TRBD2. After removal of 0 bases from V and 4 bases from J, the junction contained 2 bases not matched to a gene. Germline lookup yields CDR1 SGHRS and CDR2 YFSETQ. The CDR3 runs to 16 residues. CDR3 in DNA: TGCGCCAGCAGCTTGGATAGCGGGAGGGGCACCGGGGAGCTGTTTTTT. As protein: CASSLDSGRGTGELFF.

V gene TRBV28 combines with J gene TRBJ2-1; 12 bases agree with TRBD2. In germline, CDR1 is MDHEN, CDR2 SYDVKM. This CDR3 spans 18 amino acids. Unmatched junction bases numbered 8, after V lost 3 bases and J lost 2 bases. The CDR3 DNA follows: TGTGCCAGCAGTTTCTTGGGACTAGCGGGCCCTACCTACAATGAGCAGTTCTTC. Translated, it gives CASSFLGLAGPTYNEQFF.

This clone has just one count. V is TRBV7-3 and J is TRBJ2-7; a weak D match, TRBD2 (6 bases). Germline V CDR1 and CDR2: SGHTA, FQGTGA. The CDR3 extends over 13 amino acids. V was pared by 5 bases and J by 5 bases, with 13 bases between. The CDR3: CASSAGTWDEQYF. CDR3 DNA sequence: TGTGCCAGCAGCGCAGGGACTTGGGACGAGCAGTACTTC.

The J gene is TRBJ1-5, the V gene TRBV25-1; D not certain. Looked up from germline, CDR1 is MGHDK and CDR2 is SYGVNS. Trimming shortened V by 5 bases and J by 3 bases, and 11 bases separated the two germline ends. This CDR3 has 14 residues. CDR3 nucleotide sequence: TGTGCCAGCAGTACTCCCGGAGCCAATCAGCCCCAGCATTTT. Its translation: CASSTPGANQPQHF.